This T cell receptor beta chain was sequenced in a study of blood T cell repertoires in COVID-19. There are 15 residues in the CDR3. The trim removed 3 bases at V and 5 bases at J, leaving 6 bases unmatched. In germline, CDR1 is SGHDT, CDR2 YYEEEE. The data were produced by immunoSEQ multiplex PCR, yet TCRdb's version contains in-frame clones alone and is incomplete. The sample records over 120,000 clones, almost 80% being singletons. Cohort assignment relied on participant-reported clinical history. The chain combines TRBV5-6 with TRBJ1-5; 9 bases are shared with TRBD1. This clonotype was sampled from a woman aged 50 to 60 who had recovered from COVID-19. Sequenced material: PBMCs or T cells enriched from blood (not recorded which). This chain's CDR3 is CASSSWGTGYQPQHF. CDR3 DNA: TGTGCCAGCAGCTCCTGGGGGACAGGGTATCAGCCCCAGCATTTT.